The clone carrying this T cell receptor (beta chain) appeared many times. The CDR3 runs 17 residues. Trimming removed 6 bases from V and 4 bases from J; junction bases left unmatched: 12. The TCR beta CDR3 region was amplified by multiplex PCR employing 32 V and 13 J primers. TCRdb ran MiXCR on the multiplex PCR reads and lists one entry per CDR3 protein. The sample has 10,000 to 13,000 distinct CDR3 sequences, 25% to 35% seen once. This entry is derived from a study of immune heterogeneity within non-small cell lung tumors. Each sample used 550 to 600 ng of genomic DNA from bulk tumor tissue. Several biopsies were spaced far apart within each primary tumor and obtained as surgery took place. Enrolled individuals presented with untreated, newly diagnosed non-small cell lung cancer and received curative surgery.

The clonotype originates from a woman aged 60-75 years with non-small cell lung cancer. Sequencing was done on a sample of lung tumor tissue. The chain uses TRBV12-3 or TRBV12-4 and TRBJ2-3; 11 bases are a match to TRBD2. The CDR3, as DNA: TGTGCCAGCAGCTTGCTACTAGCGGGAGATATGGCAGATACGCAGTATTTT. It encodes CASSLLLAGDMADTQYF.